Presented here are 5 T cell receptor beta chains from one specimen sequenced in a study of T cell changes during pregnancy in multiple sclerosis. The assay was immunoSEQ multiplex PCR, and TCRdb's table has in-frame clones only and misses some. The table shows approximately 74,000 clones, with 80% to 90% occurring only once. The sequencing here drew on peripheral blood, taken before pregnancy. Receptors originate from a female donor with multiple sclerosis, enrolled in a pregnancy study.

The chain couples TRBV23-1 to TRBJ2-7, with 7 bases aligning to TRBD1. TRBV23-1 is identified as an open reading frame with a role that is uncertain. The ends lost 6 bases at V and 4 bases at J; junction bases unmatched: 15. The CDR3 covers 16 residues. CDR3 sequence: CASRLPLQGKRYEQYF. The CDR3 DNA sequence: TGCGCCAGCAGACTACCATTACAGGGGAAGCGGTACGAGCAGTACTTC.

CDR3 sequence reads: CASKPLATSYEQYF. Written as DNA, the CDR3 is TGTGCCAGCAAGCCTCTAGCAACGTCCTACGAGCAGTACTTC. This chain connects TRBV19 to TRBJ2-7; D is perhaps TRBD2 (5 bases). This CDR3 spans 14 amino acids. Germline CDR1 reads LNHDA; CDR2 reads SQIVND (reference sequence). V was cut by 9 bases and J by 1 base, with 16 bases left in between. The whole variable domain, filled in from reference TRBV19 and TRBJ2-7, reads DGGITQSPKYLFRKEGQNVTLSCEQNLNHDAMYWYRQDPGQGLRLIYYSQIVNDFQKGDIAEGYSVSREKKESFPLTVTSAQKNPTAFYLCASKPLATSYEQYFGPGTRLTVT.

This clone was observed at least ten times. DNA for the CDR3: TGTGCCAGCTCACCGGACAGGGGGAACACTGAAGCTTTCTTT. Encoded protein: CASSPDRGNTEAFF. The chain carries TRBV18 and TRBJ1-1, with 9 bases aligning to TRBD1. The CDR3 is 14 amino acids. Trimming took 3 bases from V and 1 from J; bases not matched to a gene: 0. CDR1 is KGHSH, CDR2 LQKENI, per germline.

V gene TRBV6-1 combines with J gene TRBJ2-5, with 7 bases that match TRBD1. The CDR3 extends over 14 amino acids. Trimming cost V 3 bases and J 5 bases; bases outside gene matches: 6. Germline assignment: CDR1 MNHNS and CDR2 SASEGT. The CDR3 coding sequence is TGTGCCAGCAGTGACATACAGGGGTGGGAGACCCAGTACTTC. Translation gives CASSDIQGWETQYF.

This chain connects TRBV6-5 to TRBJ2-1, with D maybe TRBD2 (6 bases). The germline V gene encodes CDR1 MNHEY and CDR2 SVGAGI. The CDR3 consists of 13 residues. V was cut by 6 bases and J by 5 bases, with 11 bases left in between. Here the CDR3 DNA reads TGTGCCAGCAGAAGACTAGGGAACAATGAGCAGTTCTTC. Protein product: CASRRLGNNEQFF.